This T cell receptor beta chain appears in the sequencing data of a study of neurological immune-mediated disorders. Study outcomes and limitations: HTLV-1-associated myelopathy showed the most TCR clonal expansion; multiple sclerosis the least, below healthy controls.

TCRdb ran MiXCR on the 5' RACE reads and lists one entry per CDR3 protein. This table has about 81,000 distinct CDR3 sequences, approximately 4.6% appearing once. The CDR3 has 17 amino acids. V shed 0 bases, J shed 4 bases, and the junction held 7 bases outside the gene matches. Germline V lookup: CDR1 SGHRS, CDR2 YFSETQ. This clonotype was observed many times. Its antigen is as yet unknown. Sample time point: longitudinal time-point 3. The sequenced material came from PBMCs. The genes are TRBV5-1 and TRBJ2-3, with 11 bases matching TRBD2. The sequence was collected from a woman aged 60-75 years with multiple sclerosis. As DNA, the CDR3 is TGCGCCAGCAGCTTGGCTTTAGCGGGGGGGCTTGCAGATACGCAGTATTTT. Protein product: CASSLALAGGLADTQYF.